This TCR beta chain was sequenced for a study of identical twins. TCRdb re-called the 5' RACE reads with MiXCR, one entry per CDR3 protein. The sample records approximately 140,000 distinct CDR3 sequences, approximately 3.5% being singletons. CDR3 length equals 16 residues. The V gene's germline CDR1 is DFQATT and CDR2 SNEGSKA (reference sequence). Trimming cost V 2 bases and J 4 bases, with 17 bases left between them. In this sample, this clonotype turned up a few times. Material for sequencing was memory T cells sorted from blood. This chain joins TRBV20-1 and TRBJ2-2; weak D call: TRBD1 (6 bases). The clonotype comes from a man between 18 and 35 years old in good health. The CDR3 is CSARPSPKGVTGELFF. CDR3 nucleotide sequence: TGCAGTGCTAGACCCTCTCCGAAGGGGGTCACCGGGGAGCTGTTTTTT.